One sample yielded the 20 T cell receptor beta chains listed below, sequenced in a study of blood T cell repertoires in COVID-19. TCRdb keeps only in-frame clones here, not all; method: immunoSEQ multiplex PCR. The sample records about 200,000 clones, around four fifths being singletons. The sample taken for sequencing was peripheral blood. These TCRs come from an elderly woman with active or convalescent COVID-19.

In its sample, this clone was seen a few times. At one end the junction does not follow the germline gene, possibly because of a read error. The chain uses TRBV30 and TRBJ2-1; TRBD2 agrees at 16 bases. This CDR3 spans 15 amino acids. The germline V gene encodes CDR1 GTSNPN and CDR2 SVGIG (reference sequence). The CDR3 DNA sequence: TGTGCCTGGAGTGTAAGGGGACTAGCGGGGGGGACTTTGATCTTC. Its protein is CAWSVRGLAGGTLIF.

The V gene is TRBV6-6, the J gene TRBJ2-1, with TRBD1 matching 9 bases. In germline, CDR1 is MNHNY, CDR2 SVGAGI (reference sequence). The CDR3 contains 14 residues. The junction had 9 bases not matched to a gene; V was cut back by 7 bases and J by 8 bases. CDR3 residues: CASIKGTGTYEQFF. CDR3 coding DNA: TGTGCCAGCATAAAGGGGACAGGGACCTATGAGCAGTTCTTC.

The chain joins TRBV25-1 to TRBJ1-4, with TRBD1 matching 9 bases. The CDR3 totals 16 residues. Germline values: CDR1 MGHDK, CDR2 SYGVNS. V shed 3 bases and J 3 bases; nucleotides not matched to a gene: 5. The CDR3 sequence: CASSDFGTGPNEKLFF. The CDR3 bases are TGTGCCAGCAGTGACTTCGGGACAGGGCCTAATGAAAAACTGTTTTTT.

The V gene is TRBV5-1, the J gene TRBJ1-2, with 11 bases identical to TRBD1. The ends lost 0 bases at V and 7 bases at J; junction bases unmatched: 5. Germline values: CDR1 SGHRS, CDR2 YFSETQ. CDR3 length equals 15 residues. The CDR3 region is CASSLDPGTGGGYTF. CDR3 in DNA: TGCGCCAGCAGCTTGGACCCCGGGACAGGGGGTGGCTACACCTTC. The full variable domain, in which reference TRBV5-1 and TRBJ1-2 provide the parts outside the CDR3, is KAGVTQTPRYLIKTRGQQVTLSCSPISGHRSVSWYQQTPGQGLQFLFEYFSETQRNKGNFPGRFSGRQFSNSRSEMNVSTLELGDSALYLCASSLDPGTGGGYTFGSGTRLTVV.

In this sample, this clone turned up once. J is TRBJ1-2 and V is TRBV6-1; 10 bases fit TRBD1. The germline gives CDR1 MNHNS, CDR2 SASEGT. The CDR3 is made up of 15 amino acids. J lost 6 bases, V lost 3 bases, and 7 bases had no gene match. The CDR3 DNA sequence: TGTGCCAGCAGTGACCCTTGGACAGGGGGAAATGGCTACACCTTC. This sequence encodes CASSDPWTGGNGYTF.

The gene calls are TRBV7-2 and TRBJ1-5; no clear D. The CDR3 runs 15 residues. The V and J ends lost 1 base and 0 bases respectively, with 7 bases between them. Germline V lookup: CDR1 SGHTA, CDR2 FQGNSA. CDR3 DNA: TGTGCCAGCAGCTTAGACGGGTATAGCAATCAGCCCCAGCATTTT. This codes for CASSLDGYSNQPQHF.

The rearrangement links TRBV9 to TRBJ2-1, with 8 bases identical to TRBD2. The CDR3 has 15 amino acids. V lost 7 bases to trimming and J lost 3 bases; unmatched junction nucleotides: 9. The germline CDR1 and CDR2 sequences are SGDLS and YYNGEE. The CDR3 protein is CASSGGSGDYNEQFF. Written as DNA, the CDR3 is TGTGCCAGCTCCGGTGGTAGCGGGGACTACAATGAGCAGTTCTTC.

The chain is built from TRBV5-5 and TRBJ1-1, with 7 positions matching TRBD1. Looked up from germline, CDR1 is SGHKS and CDR2 is YYEKEE (reference sequence). There are 12 residues in the CDR3. Losses at the gene ends were 4 bases for V and 11 bases for J; bases not matched to a gene: 8. CDR3 region: CASSHDRVFAFF. For the CDR3, the DNA is TGTGCCAGCAGCCACGACAGGGTATTTGCTTTCTTT.

This chain uses TRBV3-1 (or the pseudogene TRBV3-2) with TRBJ2-1; TRBD1 is a possible D gene (6 bases). The germline V and J ends were trimmed by 4 bases and 5 bases, with 9 bases remaining between them. Germline-derived CDR1 and CDR2 are LGHDT and YNNKEL (reference sequence). The CDR3 covers 13 residues. DNA of the CDR3: TGTGCCAGCAGCCCGACAGGTAACAATGAGCAGTTCTTC. Protein: CASSPTGNNEQFF.

The chain links TRBV6-2 or TRBV6-3 to TRBJ2-3, with a weak D call TRBD1 (5 bases). This CDR3 contains 16 residues. Trimming cost V 5 bases and J 0 bases, with 15 bases left between them. Germline assignment: CDR1 MNHEY and CDR2 SVGEGT. CDR3 DNA sequence: TGTGCCAGCAGTAGAGACAGACCCACAAGCACAGATACGCAGTATTTT. Its protein is CASSRDRPTSTDTQYF.

This clone was seen only once. The chain is built from TRBV21-1 and TRBJ1-1. TRBV21-1 is a pseudogene segment. The CDR3 extends over 19 amino acids. The CDR3, as DNA: TGTGCCAGCAGCAAAGGATGTAGTCTAGGTTCCCGTTTGAACACTGAAGCTTTCTTT. Its translation: CASSKGCSLGSRLNTEAFF.

The genes are TRBV20-1 and TRBJ1-2; D gene unclear. Germline V CDR1 and CDR2: DFQATT, SNEGSKA (reference sequence). The CDR3 runs 11 residues. Trimming took 4 bases from V and 8 from J, leaving 11 bases between them. DNA of the CDR3: TGCAGTGCTATCAGGTCCGTGGGCTACACCTTC. Protein product: CSAIRSVGYTF.

In this sample, this clone turned up once. This chain connects TRBV16 to TRBJ2-7; 11 bases align to TRBD2. The V and J ends lost 2 bases and 4 bases, in that order; junction bases with no gene match: 4. The CDR3 length is 15 residues. The germline gives CDR1 KGHSY, CDR2 FQNENV. CDR3 DNA: TGTGCCAGCAGCCAACTTGCTAGCGGGGGGTACGAGCAGTACTTC. Its translation is CASSQLASGGYEQYF.

This clone occurred a few times. Other nucleotide sequences in the sample specify the same CDR3. The chain has TRBV5-1 and TRBJ1-2; D gene uncertain. Germline assignment: CDR1 SGHRS and CDR2 YFSETQ. The V end was cut by 0 bases, the J end by 5 bases, with 5 bases between. This CDR3 is built from 12 residues. CDR3: CASSLGGYGYTF. CDR3 nucleotides: TGCGCCAGCAGCTTGGGAGGATATGGCTACACCTTC. The variable domain in full, completed from reference TRBV5-1 and TRBJ1-2, reads KAGVTQTPRYLIKTRGQQVTLSCSPISGHRSVSWYQQTPGQGLQFLFEYFSETQRNKGNFPGRFSGRQFSNSRSEMNVSTLELGDSALYLCASSLGGYGYTFGSGTRLTVV.

J is TRBJ2-7 and V is TRBV20-1, with D tentatively TRBD1 (5 bases). This CDR3 spans 13 amino acids. From germline, CDR1 is DFQATT and CDR2 SNEGSKA (reference sequence). Trimming pared 3 bases from V and 1 base from J, leaving 10 bases between. CDR3 sequence: CSASLGASYEQYF. The CDR3 DNA sequence: TGCAGTGCTAGTCTTGGGGCGTCCTACGAGCAGTACTTC.

The chain is built from TRBV10-3 and TRBJ2-1, with TRBD2 matching over 12 bases. The germline V gene has CDR1 ENHRY and CDR2 SYGVKD. V lost 0 bases and J lost 4; bases outside the gene matches: 4. The CDR3 has 17 amino acids. CDR3 DNA: TGTGCCATCAGTGAGTCCCTAGCGGGGGGGCTGTACAATGAGCAGTTCTTC. Its translation: CAISESLAGGLYNEQFF.

This sequence joins TRBV5-4 and TRBJ1-4, with D possibly matching TRBD1 (6 bases). This CDR3 spans 15 amino acids. Germline values: CDR1 SGHNT, CDR2 YYREEE (reference sequence). V was trimmed by 4 bases and J by 3 bases, leaving 13 bases between them. In DNA, the CDR3 is TGTGCCAGCAGCGTGCAGGGGTCCTCTAATGAAAAACTGTTTTTT. Its translation: CASSVQGSSNEKLFF.

Written as DNA, the CDR3 is TGTGCCAGCTCACCCCGGGACAGAGCTGGAAACACCATATATTTT. Its translation: CASSPRDRAGNTIYF. The chain links TRBV18 to TRBJ1-3; TRBD1 agrees at 7 bases. The ends lost 3 bases at V and 2 bases at J; junction bases unmatched: 4. CDR1 is KGHSH and CDR2 is LQKENI in the germline V gene. This CDR3 comprises 15 residues.

The V call is TRBV11-2, the J call TRBJ2-1, with TRBD1 identical over 10 bases. Germline values: CDR1 SGHAT, CDR2 FQNNGV. CDR3 length equals 15 residues. Unmatched junction bases numbered 7, after V lost 5 bases and J lost 6 bases. The CDR3 DNA follows: TGTGCCAGCAGCCAGTGGACAGGGGGTCGCAATGAGCAGTTCTTC. This gives the protein CASSQWTGGRNEQFF.

The chain recombines TRBV5-1 with TRBJ1-6; the D is unclear. Germline CDR1 is SGHRS and CDR2 is YFSETQ. The CDR3 is 13 amino acids. Trimming shortened V by 4 bases and J by 10 bases, and 12 bases separated the two germline ends. In DNA form, the CDR3 reads TGCGCCAGCAGCCAGTCTGGTCGATCACCCCTCCACTTT. Its protein is CASSQSGRSPLHF.